The entry below gives a single TCR beta chain sequence along with its context. It lacks a known antigen. Base qualities were left out, and no much larger clone turns up one base away. The CDR3 goes from the cysteine to the phenylalanine over 16 residues. Only the CDR3 DNA is retained, 48 bases long and in frame from the first base. At the junction V is shortened by 1 base and J by 2 bases; bases outside the gene matches: 4. CDR1 and CDR2 are drawn from the germline V gene: SGHDT, YYEEEE. Using the deep immunoSEQ assay, TCR CDR3 regions were amplified from genomic DNA by multiplex PCR. Genomic DNA extracted from each cell subset was distributed evenly over all wells of several immunoSEQ 96-well plates, and each plate served as one replicate. For sorted subsets, approximately 210 ng of genomic DNA, equivalent to 30,000 or so T cell genomes, went into each replicate PCR. The purified libraries were quantified using a Qubit 3.0 fluorometer, sized with a Bioanalyzer 2100, and then quantified again using the KAPA Library Quantification kit. Every immunoSEQ 96-well plate was sequenced on a separate single-read 150-cycle Illumina NextSeq 550 flow cell. On the authors' methods: Because only junctional sequences without quality scores were contained in the immunoSEQ output, filtering matching that applied to full-length reads could not be performed. Sequences were annotated with PyIR, a Python wrapper for IgBLAST v1.9, using IMGT germline references to assign V/J genes and CDR3. Reads were filtered out if the reads had weak V/J assignments (E-value above 1e-6), no CDR3, stop codons, out-of-frame junctions, or ambiguous translated residues. A V3J clonotype was defined by an identical inferred V gene, J gene, and CDR3 amino acid sequence. Percentage overlap between repertoires was calculated by dividing the number of shared unique clonotypes by the size of the smaller repertoire. Richness of each repertoire was evaluated using RTK rarefaction, the Chao1 estimator, and Recon v2.1 estimates of unobserved clonotypes. For all TCRbeta clonotypes obtained by the gDNA method from a few donors, generation probabilities were computed with OLGA. TCRdb re-hosts the immuneACCESS table, in-frame sequences only. Its copies lack some clones; in the studies checked, an unresolved V gene accounts for under half of them, and the cause for the rest is not known. V and J calls and clone size are copied from that table; D and trimming were computed from the DNA. This sample is represented by around 2,000,000 clones; roughly 94% of them were singletons. The ten largest clones capture 0.85% to 1.2% of the sample.

This sample is drawn from a study of shared clonotypes between healthy human individuals (dated by TCRdb to the early 2020s). Looking at the study overall: A couple of women and a few men aged 18 to 49 years were included in the cohort. For each donor, CD4 naive and CD4 memory were each given three plates, CD8 naive was given two plates, and CD8 memory was given one plate. To estimate repertoire size and how much clonotypes are shared between individuals, the study performed deep sequencing of blood TCR repertoires from about five healthy adults. Different laboratories and diverse techniques were used to prepare libraries and sequence TCR repertoires, to increase sequencing depth and limit assay-specific biases. Per donor, leukapheresis produced somewhere between about 0.94 and 9.5 billion PBMCs.

For the CD8 naive samples, CD45RO-negative cells were positively selected for CCR7, yielding a CD45RA+CCR7+ population from which TemRA cells were excluded. The donors were healthy, HIV-negative adults who had no recently reported acute infections or vaccinations. Every donor was a Caucasian adult residing in Nashville, Tennessee, USA. After blood collection by leukapheresis, PBMCs were isolated using Ficoll-Histopaque density gradient centrifugation and then cryopreserved in the vapor phase of liquid nitrogen. Purity and quantity of every magnetically sorted T cell population were checked by analytical flow cytometry. From each sorted fraction, genomic DNA was isolated and quantified by UV absorbance on a Nanodrop 2000c. General study outcomes and caveats: The small number of donors limited the genetic and exposure-history diversity represented. Sharing across several donors was observed for around 5% of naive CD4, over 3% of naive CD8, over 2% of memory CD4, and about 0.4% of memory CD8 clonotypes. Naive subsets generally had larger estimated clonotype richness than memory subsets did. Only blood was sampled, and tissue TCR repertoires likely differ from those in blood. Pairwise subsampling indicated that sequencing depth was expected to affect the degree of clonotype sharing among donors. Rarefaction of sorted-subset datasets indicated incomplete sequencing despite the large sequencing depth. Compared with non-shared clonotypes, clonotypes shared by all four sorted-subset donors had higher generation probabilities.

This receptor was obtained from a man between 18 and 29 years old in good health. The V and J segments used are TRBV5-6 and TRBJ2-2, and 8 junction bases match TRBD2. Input material: naive CD8+ T cells sorted from blood. Reading the label with the study, this specimen's cell subset or site is: CD45RA+CCR7+. The CDR3 region: CASSLWSGSNTGELFF. The DNA sequence follows: TGTGCCAGCAGCTTGTGGAGCGGGAGTAACACCGGGGAGCTGTTTTTT.